This T cell receptor (beta chain) was sequenced during a study of a mutant IDH1 vaccine in newly diagnosed glioma. This clone showed up just once. What it recognizes is unknown. A read error may account for a junction end that differs from germline. As for time point: baseline, week 1 (first vaccination visit). Treatment indicated: pre-vaccination baseline after standard-of-care therapy. Germline-derived CDR1 and CDR2 are SNHLY and FYNNEI. The CDR3 runs to 14 residues. Points from the study as a whole: Pseudoprogression seemed unrelated to changes in top peripheral T cell clonotypes.

Some clones are missing from TCRdb's copy, which holds only in-frame ones; the method was immunoSEQ multiplex PCR. The sample has over 55,000 clones; 65% to 85% are singletons. Here the sequenced sample was peripheral blood mononuclear cells (PBMCs), taken from a glioma patient treated with radiotherapy, temozolomide or both. The chain joins TRBV2 to TRBJ2-7; D call uncertain. The clonotype was recovered from a woman aged 18 to 35 with glioma. Some clones in this sample may be carry-over from other donors' samples. Here the CDR3 reads CASCENWSSYEQYF. Written as DNA, the CDR3 is TGTGCCAGCTGTGAGAACTGGAGCTCCTACGAGCAGTACTTC.